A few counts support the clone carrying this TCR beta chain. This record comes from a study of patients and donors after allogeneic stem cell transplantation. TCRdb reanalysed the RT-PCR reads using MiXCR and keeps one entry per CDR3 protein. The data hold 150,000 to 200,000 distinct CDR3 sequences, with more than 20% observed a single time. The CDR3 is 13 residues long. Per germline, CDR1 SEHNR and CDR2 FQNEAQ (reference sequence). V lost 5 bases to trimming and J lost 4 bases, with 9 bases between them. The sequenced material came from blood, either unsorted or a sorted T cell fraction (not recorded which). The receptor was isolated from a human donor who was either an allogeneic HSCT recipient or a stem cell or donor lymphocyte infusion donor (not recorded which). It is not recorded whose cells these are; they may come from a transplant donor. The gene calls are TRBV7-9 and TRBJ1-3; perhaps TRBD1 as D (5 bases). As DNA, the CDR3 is TGTGCCAGCAGCATGGGGCCAGGAAACACCATATATTTT. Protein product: CASSMGPGNTIYF.